This entry lists 31 T cell receptor beta chains sequenced from one sample in a study of blood T cells in healthy people across ages. A second PCR, run for about 6 to 11 cycles, used a sample-barcoded 5' primer plus a J-beta primer mix. Using its own MiXCR run on the 5' RACE reads, TCRdb lists one record per CDR3 protein. Among hundreds of thousands of distinct CDR3 sequences listed, approximately 25% were seen once. These same data were also listed under a study on T cells of mothers and their children.

Sequencing used blood. These receptors were obtained from a boy younger than 18 in good health.

V gene TRBV7-2 combines with J gene TRBJ1-1, with 7 bases matching TRBD1. Per the germline V gene, CDR1 is SGHTA and CDR2 is FQGNSA. CDR3 length equals 15 residues. Trimming removed 5 bases from V and 2 bases from J; junction bases left unmatched: 8. The CDR3 bases are TGTGCCAGCAGCCACCGACAGGGCTTCAACACTGAAGCTTTCTTT. Its translation is CASSHRQGFNTEAFF.

This clonotype was observed a handful of times. The chain couples TRBV7-3 to TRBJ2-5, with D unresolved. Between the trimmed V and J ends, which lost 2 bases and 5 bases, there was a span of 12 bases. The CDR3 length is 14 residues. Germline values: CDR1 SGHTA, CDR2 FQGTGA. The CDR3 sequence: CASSLDGLEETQYF. Here the CDR3 DNA reads TGTGCCAGCAGCTTAGACGGCCTGGAGGAGACCCAGTACTTC.

The rearrangement links TRBV6-2 or TRBV6-3 to TRBJ2-2, with D tentatively TRBD1 (6 bases). Germline V gene sequence: CDR1 MNHEY, CDR2 SVGEGT. V was shortened by 7 bases and J by 0 bases, with 9 bases between the two germline ends. The CDR3 totals 14 residues. In DNA, the CDR3 is TGTGCCAGCAAGCGACAGGCGAACACCGGGGAGCTGTTTTTT. Amino acids: CASKRQANTGELFF.

V gene TRBV5-5 combines with J gene TRBJ2-2; D is perhaps TRBD1 (5 bases). The V end lost 0 bases, the J end lost 4 bases, and 10 bases lay between the germline ends. The CDR3 loop spans 15 amino acids. CDR1 SGHKS and CDR2 YYEKEE come from the germline V gene (reference sequence). CDR3: CASSLVAGRTGELFF. The DNA for the CDR3 is TGTGCCAGCAGCTTGGTGGCAGGGCGCACCGGGGAGCTGTTTTTT. Drawing the rest from reference TRBV5-5 and TRBJ2-2, the complete variable domain is DAGVTQSPTHLIKTRGQQVTLRCSPISGHKSVSWYQQVLGQGPQFIFQYYEKEERGRGNFPDRFSARQFPNYSSELNVNALLLGDSALYLCASSLVAGRTGELFFGEGSRLTVL.

V is TRBV27 and J is TRBJ2-7; 12 bases line up with TRBD2. The CDR3 sequence is 15 residues long. CDR1 and CDR2 (germline): MNHEY, SMNVEV (reference sequence). V was pared by 6 bases and J by 3 bases, with 6 bases of the junction left unmatched. CDR3 nucleotides: TGTGCCAGCAGGCGACTAGCGGGGGCCCTCTACGAGCAGTACTTC. Protein: CASRRLAGALYEQYF.

V is TRBV28 and J is TRBJ1-4, with TRBD1 identical over 8 bases. This CDR3 comprises 15 residues. In germline, CDR1 is MDHEN, CDR2 SYDVKM. The ends lost 5 bases at V and 3 bases at J; junction bases unmatched: 5. CDR3 coding DNA: TGTGCCAGCAGTCCTGCAGGGGGCTCTAATGAAAAACTGTTTTTT. It encodes CASSPAGGSNEKLFF.

This clonotype showed up just a few times. The V and J genes are TRBV29-1 and TRBJ2-5, with 10 bases identical to TRBD2. J lost 1 base, V lost 3 bases, and 5 bases had no gene match. Germline loops: CDR1 SQVTM, CDR2 ANQGSEA. The CDR3 is made up of 15 amino acids. In DNA form, the CDR3 reads TGCAGCGTTGAGAATGTAGCGGGAGGCCAAGAGACCCAGTACTTC. Translated: CSVENVAGGQETQYF.

This clonotype was recorded a few times. This chain joins TRBV9 and TRBJ2-3, with 8 bases lining up with TRBD2. CDR3 size: 11 residues. Germline values: CDR1 SGDLS, CDR2 YYNGEE. Trimming cost V 3 bases and J 14 bases; bases outside gene matches: 5. Written as DNA, the CDR3 is TGTGCCAGCAGCGCGGGGGGGCATTGGTATTTT. This codes for CASSAGGHWYF.

The chain is built from TRBV5-1 and TRBJ2-3; 9 positions match TRBD1. J lost 5 bases, V lost 0 bases, and 4 bases had no gene match. The CDR3 loop spans 15 amino acids. CDR1 is SGHRS and CDR2 is YFSETQ in the germline V gene. CDR3 residues: CASSLAQGAGDTQYF. Here the CDR3 DNA reads TGCGCCAGCAGCTTGGCACAGGGGGCGGGAGATACGCAGTATTTT.

This chain connects TRBV6-2 or TRBV6-3 to TRBJ2-7; D is tentatively TRBD1 or TRBD2 (6 bases each). Germline CDR1 is MNHEY and CDR2 is SVGEGT. The CDR3 has 16 residues. V was trimmed by 6 bases and J by 2 bases, leaving 20 bases between them. The CDR3 nucleotides read TGTGCCAGCAGCCCGTGGACTCGCGGGACAACCTACGAGCAGTACTTC. It is translated as CASSPWTRGTTYEQYF.

This clonotype has just a few counts. The chain carries TRBV4-3 and TRBJ2-7, with 7 bases aligning to TRBD1. The CDR3 covers 14 residues. Germline lookup yields CDR1 LGHNA and CDR2 YSLEER. J lost 2 bases, V lost 0 bases, and 1 base had no gene match. The CDR3 coding sequence is TGCGCCAGCAGCCAAGATACAGGGGCCTACGAGCAGTACTTC. This sequence encodes CASSQDTGAYEQYF.

This chain connects TRBV9 to TRBJ2-5; no clear D gene. Germline V gene data show CDR1 as SGDLS and CDR2 as YYNGEE. The CDR3 extends over 13 amino acids. Trimming left V 3 bases short and J 1 base short, with 7 bases between. CDR3: CASSAPTQETQYF. The DNA for the CDR3 is TGTGCCAGCAGCGCCCCTACCCAAGAGACCCAGTACTTC.

The chain recombines TRBV28 with TRBJ2-7, with 9 bases identical to TRBD1. Per the germline V gene, CDR1 is MDHEN and CDR2 is SYDVKM. With V trimmed by 5 bases and J by 6 bases, 11 bases remained unmatched. CDR3 length: 15 amino acids. CDR3 region: CASSLGGQGASEQYF. In DNA form, the CDR3 reads TGTGCCAGCAGTCTAGGGGGACAGGGTGCCTCCGAGCAGTACTTC.

The chain links TRBV5-1 to TRBJ2-5; TRBD1 matches 7 bases. The trim removed 2 bases at V and 1 base at J, leaving 11 bases unmatched. CDR1 is SGHRS, CDR2 YFSETQ, per germline. The CDR3 totals 17 residues. DNA of the CDR3: TGCGCCAGCAGCTTACGCCCCCATGCAGGGGGCCAAGAGACCCAGTACTTC. Translated: CASSLRPHAGGQETQYF.

This rearrangement joins TRBV18 to TRBJ1-1, with D possibly being TRBD1 (5 bases). The CDR3 runs 16 residues. V gave up 6 bases and J gave up 0 bases, with 17 bases separating them. Germline V gene lookup returns CDR1 KGHSH and CDR2 LQKENI. CDR3 nucleotides: TGTGCCAGCTCTTCTGGGACCCTGGGGTTGAACACTGAAGCTTTCTTT. Translating gives CASSSGTLGLNTEAFF.

The chain uses TRBV20-1 and TRBJ1-2, with 9 positions matching TRBD1. The CDR3 is made up of 12 amino acids. V lost 5 bases and J lost 8; bases outside the gene matches: 6. The germline CDR1 and CDR2 sequences are DFQATT and SNEGSKA (reference sequence). The CDR3 DNA sequence: TGCAGTGCTTCGCGGGACAGGGCAGGCTACACCTTC. It encodes CSASRDRAGYTF.

This clonotype has only a few counts. This chain links TRBV12-3 or TRBV12-4 with TRBJ2-3; D is perhaps TRBD1 (5 bases). V gave up 4 bases and J gave up 0 bases, with 11 bases separating them. The CDR3 covers 15 residues. In DNA form, the CDR3 reads TGTGCCAGCAGTTCAGGGTTCTCAAGCACAGATACGCAGTATTTT. Its protein product is CASSSGFSSTDTQYF.

The rearrangement uses TRBV24-1 and TRBJ2-3; D may be TRBD1 (7 bases). Trimming removed 3 bases at V and 5 bases at J, with 11 bases between. The CDR3 covers 14 residues. Germline lookup yields CDR1 KGHDR and CDR2 SFDVKD. CDR3 DNA sequence: TGTGCCACCAGTGATCGCCAGGGGGGAGATACGCAGTATTTT. Translated, it gives CATSDRQGGDTQYF.

V gene TRBV6-2 or TRBV6-3 combines with J gene TRBJ1-1, with D tentatively TRBD1 (6 bases). The CDR3 spans 14 residues. V was cut by 6 bases and J by 6 bases, with 17 bases left in between. The germline V gene has CDR1 MNHEY and CDR2 SVGEGT. Here the CDR3 reads CASSEQGILSEAFF. The CDR3 coding sequence is TGTGCCAGCAGCGAGCAGGGGATATTGTCTGAAGCTTTCTTT.

This rearrangement joins TRBV4-1 to TRBJ2-5; 8 nucleotides align to TRBD1. The end of the DNA fits TRBJ2-1 better, so the J call may be wrong. Germline V gene data show CDR1 as MGHRA and CDR2 as YSYEKL. This CDR3 region has 19 residues. This CDR3 reads CASSQGTGQNLMGYNEQFF. Here the CDR3 DNA reads TGCGCCAGCAGCCAAGGGACAGGGCAGAACTTAATGGGGTACAATGAGCAGTTCTTC.

Only a few counts were recorded for this clonotype. The chain joins TRBV6-2 or TRBV6-3 to TRBJ2-3; D unresolved. This CDR3 comprises 14 residues. Trimming took 6 bases from V and 3 from J, leaving 13 bases between them. CDR1 and CDR2 (germline): MNHEY, SVGEGT. CDR3 nucleotides: TGTGCCAGCAGCCGAACCTACCAAACAGATACGCAGTATTTT. It specifies CASSRTYQTDTQYF.

This clonotype was counted between two and nine times. The rearrangement links TRBV6-1 to TRBJ1-2, with D possibly being TRBD1 (5 bases). Germline loops: CDR1 MNHNS, CDR2 SASEGT. V was shortened by 6 bases and J by 4 bases, with 21 bases between the two germline ends. The CDR3 is 16 residues long. CDR3 coding DNA: TGTGCCAGCAGCCAATCCCTTCGGGACTCAACCTATGGCTACACCTTC. It specifies CASSQSLRDSTYGYTF.

This clonotype occurred a few times. This chain links TRBV4-3 with TRBJ2-1; TRBD2 matches 10 bases. CDR3 length: 15 residues. Germline CDR1 is LGHNA and CDR2 is YSLEER. The junction had 2 bases not matched to a gene; V was cut back by 2 bases and J by 4 bases. The CDR3 nucleotides read TGCGCCAGCAGCCAAACTAGCGGGACTTACAATGAGCAGTTCTTC. Amino acids: CASSQTSGTYNEQFF.

The chain combines TRBV20-1 with TRBJ2-2, with TRBD2 matching 10 bases. Germline loops: CDR1 DFQATT, CDR2 SNEGSKA (reference sequence). With 7 bases clipped from V and 1 base from J, the junction kept 0 bases outside the gene matches. The CDR3 is made up of 13 amino acids. The DNA of the CDR3 is TGCAGTGGGACTAGCGGGAACACCGGGGAGCTGTTTTTT. Amino acid sequence: CSGTSGNTGELFF.

Remarks on this clonotype: Germline and junction disagree at one end, which may indicate a read error. The chain joins TRBV12-3 or TRBV12-4 to TRBJ1-1; unclear D gene. The CDR3 runs 14 residues. In DNA, the CDR3 is TGCGCCAGCAGCCTCAATGACCGAGCGACTGAAGCTTTCTTT. This encodes CASSLNDRATEAFF.

The chain couples TRBV19 to TRBJ2-5, with D perhaps TRBD2 (5 bases). V was shortened by 2 bases and J by 5 bases, with 9 bases between the two germline ends. Germline V CDR1 and CDR2: LNHDA, SQIVND (reference sequence). CDR3 length equals 13 residues. The CDR3 here is CASSIRRRETQYF. The CDR3 DNA reads as TGTGCCAGTAGTATAAGGAGGCGGGAGACCCAGTACTTC.

This chain uses TRBV5-1 with TRBJ2-5; D might be TRBD1 (6 bases). The J call may be mistaken, given a closer DNA end match to TRBJ2-7. Germline V gene data show CDR1 as SGHRS and CDR2 as YFSETQ. The CDR3 is 16 amino acids. CDR3 loop: CASSLWHRAGTYEQYF. CDR3 nucleotide sequence: TGCGCCAGCAGCTTGTGGCACAGGGCTGGAACCTACGAGCAGTACTTC.

To note about this clonotype: One junction end disagrees with the germline gene, perhaps due to a read error. The rearrangement joins TRBV2 to TRBJ2-3, with 12 bases lining up with TRBD1. The CDR3 spans 15 residues. Germline CDR1 is SNHLY and CDR2 is FYNNEI. The CDR3 is CASSVGTGGSDAQYF. The DNA for the CDR3 is TGTGCCAGCAGTGTCGGGACAGGGGGCTCAGATGCGCAGTATTTT.

This clonotype was detected a few times. This chain joins TRBV29-1 and TRBJ2-1; D may be TRBD1 (6 bases). Trimming left V 4 bases short and J 2 bases short, with 9 bases between. Germline assignment: CDR1 SQVTM and CDR2 ANQGSEA. The CDR3 is 13 residues long. CDR3 coding DNA: TGCAGCGTTGGGGGGCTAGCCTACAATGAGCAGTTCTTC. It yields the protein CSVGGLAYNEQFF.

V is TRBV5-6 and J is TRBJ1-1; TRBD1 matches at 7 bases. The germline gives CDR1 SGHDT, CDR2 YYEEEE. The CDR3 is 12 residues long. The ends lost 4 bases at V and 7 bases at J; junction bases unmatched: 4. The CDR3 region has the DNA TGTGCCAGCAGCGGGACAGCATATGAAGCTTTCTTT. The encoded protein is CASSGTAYEAFF. Together with reference TRBV5-6 and TRBJ1-1, the CDR3 gives the full variable domain: DAGVTQSPTHLIKTRGQQVTLRCSPKSGHDTVSWYQQALGQGPQFIFQYYEEEERQRGNFPDRFSGHQFPNYSSELNVNALLLGDSALYLCASSGTAYEAFFGQGTRLTVV.

This chain links TRBV7-2 with TRBJ2-6, with D possibly matching TRBD2 (5 bases). Germline CDR1 SGHTA, CDR2 FQGNSA. The ends were cut back, 5 bases at V and 0 bases at J, with 11 bases in the middle. This CDR3 has 16 amino acids. The chain's CDR3 is CTSSPGLISGANVLTF. The CDR3 nucleotides are TGTACCAGCAGCCCAGGACTCATCTCTGGGGCCAACGTCCTGACTTTC.